The 29 T cell receptor beta chains given below trace back to one sample, sequenced in a study of blood T cell repertoires in COVID-19. Clones were read by immunoSEQ multiplex PCR, and TCRdb kept only the in-frame ones, dropping some. Among 140,000 to 150,000 clones listed, around 82% were seen once. The sample taken for sequencing was peripheral blood. The receptors were gathered from a woman aged 50 to 60 with acute or convalescent COVID-19.

For the CDR3, the DNA is TGTGCCAGCAGCTTAGGGGGGACTGGGGCCAGCCAGCCCCAGCATTTT. Translating it yields CASSLGGTGASQPQHF. J is TRBJ1-5 and V is TRBV7-9, with D possibly being TRBD1 (5 bases). Germline CDR1 reads SEHNR; CDR2 reads FQNEAQ (reference sequence). CDR3 length equals 16 residues. Trimming removed 1 base from V and 7 bases from J, with 17 bases in between.

V usage is TRBV5-5 and J usage is TRBJ1-2; possible D gene TRBD1, 6 bases. The germline V gene has CDR1 SGHKS and CDR2 YYEKEE (reference sequence). Trimming took 4 bases from V and 1 from J, leaving 29 bases between them. There are 20 residues in the CDR3. DNA of the CDR3: TGTGCCAGCAGCGTACCAGATTCGCGCGGCCCAGGGGCGCGTAACTATGGCTACACCTTC. It encodes CASSVPDSRGPGARNYGYTF.

The CDR3 DNA reads TGTGCCAGCACGGTTAGACAGGCCGACACCGGGGAGCTGTTTTTT. Its translation: CASTVRQADTGELFF. The genes are TRBV6-6 and TRBJ2-2; tentative D call: TRBD1 (6 bases). The CDR3 has 15 residues. Germline loops: CDR1 MNHNY, CDR2 SVGAGI (reference sequence). Between the trimmed V and J ends, which lost 7 bases and 3 bases, there was a span of 15 bases.

The chain joins TRBV7-9 to TRBJ1-1, with 7 bases matching TRBD1. CDR1 is SEHNR and CDR2 is FQNEAQ in the germline V gene (reference sequence). The V and J ends lost 5 bases and 0 bases, in that order; junction bases with no gene match: 12. This CDR3 contains 17 residues. CDR3 sequence reads: CASSGARDSTLNTEAFF. CDR3 in DNA: TGTGCCAGCAGCGGGGCCCGGGACAGCACCTTGAACACTGAAGCTTTCTTT.

V gene TRBV13 combines with J gene TRBJ2-7; 7 bases fit TRBD1. Germline V lookup: CDR1 PRHDT, CDR2 FYEKMQ (reference sequence). Unmatched junction bases numbered 13, after V lost 5 bases and J lost 3 bases. The CDR3 extends over 16 amino acids. The CDR3 DNA sequence: TGTGCCAGCAGCCCTCAGACAGGGTTAGGATTCTACGAGCAGTACTTC. The encoded protein is CASSPQTGLGFYEQYF.

The chain recombines TRBV6-6 with TRBJ2-7; possibly TRBD2 for D (5 bases). The CDR3 runs to 11 residues. V was pared by 9 bases and J by 8 bases, with 14 bases between. The germline CDR1 and CDR2 sequences are MNHNY and SVGAGI (reference sequence). CDR3 bases: TGTGCCAGTGAAGAGGACTTAAAGCAGTACTTC. This sequence encodes CASEEDLKQYF.

The genes are TRBV6-2 or TRBV6-3 and TRBJ2-2; perhaps TRBD1 as D (6 bases). V was clipped by 2 bases and J by 7 bases, with 8 bases between them. Germline V gene sequence: CDR1 MNHEY, CDR2 SVGEGT. The CDR3 runs 13 residues. The CDR3 sequence is CASSYGGHGELFF. CDR3 nucleotides: TGTGCCAGCAGTTACGGGGGCCACGGGGAGCTGTTTTTT.

The V call is TRBV19, the J call TRBJ1-5, with 10 positions matching TRBD1. V trimming: 3 bases; J trimming: 8 bases; junction bases outside the gene matches: 7. Germline V gives CDR1 LNHDA, CDR2 SQIVND (reference sequence). This CDR3 contains 15 residues. The CDR3 here is CASSIGDRGPEPQHF. As DNA, the CDR3 is TGTGCCAGTAGTATCGGAGACAGGGGGCCTGAGCCCCAGCATTTT.

V is TRBV19 and J is TRBJ2-4; TRBD1 aligns across 9 bases. The CDR3 is 14 residues long. Unmatched junction bases numbered 7, after V lost 5 bases and J lost 8 bases. Germline assignment: CDR1 LNHDA and CDR2 SQIVND (reference sequence). CDR3 in DNA: TGTGCCAGTAGTTCCTACAGGGGGCGGGACATTCAGTACTTC. Protein product: CASSSYRGRDIQYF.

This chain links TRBV13 with TRBJ2-1; 12 nucleotides agree with TRBD2. This CDR3 region has 15 residues. Germline V gives CDR1 PRHDT, CDR2 FYEKMQ (reference sequence). The junction had 6 bases not matched to a gene; V was cut back by 2 bases and J by 10 bases. The CDR3 DNA reads TGTGCCAGCAGCTTAATACTAGCGGGGGGTCGGGAGCAGTTCTTC. This codes for CASSLILAGGREQFF.

The gene calls are TRBV2 and TRBJ1-1; D ambiguous. From germline, CDR1 is SNHLY and CDR2 FYNNEI. The CDR3 contains 13 residues. V lost 4 bases to trimming and J lost 8 bases, with 14 bases between them. CDR3 protein: CASSVPVVREAFF. For the CDR3, the DNA is TGTGCCAGCAGTGTGCCGGTCGTCCGGGAAGCTTTCTTT.

This chain links TRBV6-6 with TRBJ1-2; unclear D gene. Germline values: CDR1 MNHNY, CDR2 SVGAGI (reference sequence). This CDR3 region has 16 residues. The V gene lost 2 bases and the J gene lost 7 bases, with 20 bases spanning the gap. In DNA, the CDR3 is TGTGCCAGCAGTTACGCGGAGGAAGGGCTAAGGGTTGGCTACACCTTC. Amino acid sequence: CASSYAEEGLRVGYTF.

The V gene is TRBV28, the J gene TRBJ1-6; TRBD1 agrees at 7 bases. The junction had 7 bases not matched to a gene; V was cut back by 6 bases and J by 14 bases. The CDR3 length is 12 residues. Germline CDR1 MDHEN, CDR2 SYDVKM. The CDR3 protein is CASRPSQGTLHF. The CDR3 DNA reads TGTGCCAGCAGGCCCTCACAGGGGACCCTCCACTTT.

The V and J genes are TRBV6-2 or TRBV6-3 and TRBJ1-2; D not resolved. Germline loops: CDR1 MNHEY, CDR2 SVGEGT. The CDR3 totals 14 residues. V gave up 2 bases and J gave up 4 bases, with 11 bases separating them. The CDR3 bases are TGTGCCAGCAGTTACACCGGGATCCTCTATGGCTACACCTTC. This gives the protein CASSYTGILYGYTF.

V usage is TRBV6-2 or TRBV6-3 and J usage is TRBJ1-1; D may be TRBD1 (5 bases). V was trimmed by 5 bases and J by 6 bases, leaving 13 bases between them. Germline values: CDR1 MNHEY, CDR2 SVGEGT. The length of the CDR3 is 13 residues. CDR3 residues: CASSPGQGAEAFF. The CDR3 DNA is TGTGCCAGCAGTCCGGGCCAGGGCGCTGAAGCTTTCTTT.

This clone was detected only a few times. The chain recombines TRBV25-1 with TRBJ2-7; 11 bases are a match to TRBD2. The CDR3 totals 14 residues. The germline V gene has CDR1 MGHDK and CDR2 SYGVNS. V shed 6 bases, J shed 5 bases, and the junction held 6 bases outside the gene matches. This chain's CDR3 is CASSVSGGAHEQYF. The DNA of the CDR3 is TGTGCCAGCAGCGTTAGCGGGGGGGCACACGAGCAGTACTTC.

This chain uses TRBV3-1 (or the pseudogene TRBV3-2) with TRBJ1-2; a weak D match, TRBD1 (5 bases). The CDR3 is 15 residues long. CDR1 and CDR2 (germline): LGHDT, YNNKEL (reference sequence). V lost 6 bases and J 8 bases, leaving 22 bases between the germline ends. DNA for the CDR3: TGTGCCAGCAGTTATCCCGCGGGGGGAGGTCGCGGCTACACCTTC. This encodes CASSYPAGGGRGYTF.

The V gene is TRBV5-1, the J gene TRBJ2-2; D is perhaps TRBD2 (5 bases). The V gene lost 2 bases and the J gene lost 0 bases, with 8 bases spanning the gap. Germline V gives CDR1 SGHRS, CDR2 YFSETQ. The CDR3 runs 15 residues. This CDR3 reads CASSFNGANTGELFF. The CDR3 coding sequence is TGCGCCAGCAGCTTTAACGGGGCGAACACCGGGGAGCTGTTTTTT.

The chain couples TRBV3-1 (or the pseudogene TRBV3-2) to TRBJ1-1; D gene ambiguous. The CDR3 sequence is 15 residues long. Between the trimmed V and J ends, which lost 6 bases and 0 bases, there was a span of 14 bases. Germline CDR1 and CDR2: LGHDT and YNNKEL (reference sequence). CDR3 in amino acids: CASRRRGNMNTEAFF. The CDR3 nucleotides read TGTGCCAGCAGGCGCCGGGGAAACATGAACACTGAAGCTTTCTTT.

This clone was recorded only once. The gene calls are TRBV6-2 or TRBV6-3 and TRBJ1-1; D call uncertain. CDR3 length: 14 amino acids. Germline lookup yields CDR1 MNHEY and CDR2 SVGEGT. V lost 7 bases and J lost 4, with 16 bases in between. DNA for the CDR3: TGTGCCAGCACCCCCTTCGATTCGAGCACTGAAGCTTTCTTT. Translating it yields CASTPFDSSTEAFF.

The rearrangement uses TRBV28 and TRBJ1-4; tentative D call: TRBD1 (5 bases). Germline V lookup: CDR1 MDHEN, CDR2 SYDVKM. V dropped 2 bases and J dropped 7 bases, with 11 bases sitting between them. This CDR3 is 14 amino acids long. The CDR3 sequence is CASSLGGVGEKLFF. The DNA of the CDR3 is TGTGCCAGCAGTTTAGGAGGGGTGGGTGAAAAACTGTTTTTT.

The chain couples TRBV19 to TRBJ1-3; D not resolved. V dropped 4 bases and J dropped 4 bases, with 5 bases sitting between them. Per germline, CDR1 LNHDA and CDR2 SQIVND (reference sequence). This CDR3 spans 12 amino acids. Here the CDR3 reads CASSTQGNTIYF. CDR3 DNA: TGTGCCAGTAGTACCCAGGGAAACACCATATATTTT.

This chain joins TRBV7-9 and TRBJ1-5; D remains unclear. Germline V CDR1 and CDR2: SEHNR, FQNEAQ (reference sequence). V dropped 10 bases and J dropped 1 base, with 11 bases sitting between them. This CDR3 contains 13 residues. In DNA form, the CDR3 reads TGTGCCACTAGGCCGATAAGCAATCAGCCCCAGCATTTT. Its protein is CATRPISNQPQHF. Filled out from reference TRBV7-9 and TRBJ1-5, the complete variable domain reads DTGVSQNPRHKITKRGQNVTFRCDPISEHNRLYWYRQTLGQGPEFLTYFQNEAQLEKSRLLSDRFSAERPKGSFSTLEIQRTEQGDSAMYLCATRPISNQPQHFGDGTRLSIL.

The J gene is TRBJ2-1, the V gene TRBV7-2; 8 bases align to TRBD1. In germline, CDR1 is SGHTA, CDR2 FQGNSA. CDR3 length: 14 amino acids. V lost 1 base and J lost 8; bases outside the gene matches: 4. The CDR3 protein is CASSLERQGHEQFF. The CDR3 DNA reads TGTGCCAGCAGCTTAGAACGACAGGGGCATGAGCAGTTCTTC. The full variable domain, with the rest looked up from reference TRBV7-2 and TRBJ2-1, is GAGVSQSPSNKVTEKGKDVELRCDPISGHTALYWYRQSLGQGLEFLIYFQGNSAPDKSGLPSDRFSAERTGGSVSTLTIQRTQQEDSAVYLCASSLERQGHEQFFGPGTRLTVL.

The chain recombines TRBV7-2 with TRBJ2-3, with TRBD1 matching 7 bases. Germline V CDR1 and CDR2: SGHTA, FQGNSA. The CDR3 totals 15 residues. V was pared by 3 bases and J by 3 bases, with 6 bases of the junction left unmatched. The DNA of the CDR3 is TGTGCCAGCAGCTTCACAGGGGAGTGGACAGATACGCAGTATTTT. Protein: CASSFTGEWTDTQYF.

The chain uses TRBV5-1 and TRBJ2-3; 14 nucleotides line up with TRBD2. This CDR3 has 18 residues. The germline gives CDR1 SGHRS, CDR2 YFSETQ. Germline trimming cut 2 bases from V and 4 bases from J; bases unmatched to any gene: 9. CDR3: CASSLLRLAGGFPDTQYF. Here the CDR3 DNA reads TGCGCCAGCAGCTTATTGAGACTAGCGGGGGGGTTCCCAGATACGCAGTATTTT. The variable domain in full, completed from reference TRBV5-1 and TRBJ2-3, reads KAGVTQTPRYLIKTRGQQVTLSCSPISGHRSVSWYQQTPGQGLQFLFEYFSETQRNKGNFPGRFSGRQFSNSRSEMNVSTLELGDSALYLCASSLLRLAGGFPDTQYFGPGTRLTVL.

This chain joins TRBV19 and TRBJ1-5; TRBD1 aligns across 8 bases. This CDR3 comprises 15 residues. Germline V gene lookup returns CDR1 LNHDA and CDR2 SQIVND (reference sequence). The V gene end was trimmed by 7 bases and the J gene end by 4 bases; junction bases not matched to a gene: 9. CDR3 in amino acids: CASTPDRVGNQPQHF. CDR3 bases: TGTGCCAGTACCCCGGACAGGGTGGGTAATCAGCCCCAGCATTTT.

The rearrangement joins TRBV6-5 to TRBJ2-2; 8 nucleotides match TRBD1. The CDR3 extends over 15 amino acids. Germline assignment: CDR1 MNHEY and CDR2 SVGAGI. J lost 4 bases, V lost 5 bases, and 6 bases had no gene match. The CDR3 region has the DNA TGTGCCAGCAGTCAGCGGACAGGGAGCACCGGGGAGCTGTTTTTT. It encodes CASSQRTGSTGELFF.

The chain is built from TRBV30 and TRBJ1-1; 7 bases match TRBD1. This CDR3 contains 13 residues. Germline V CDR1 and CDR2: GTSNPN, SVGIG (reference sequence). Trimming cost V 5 bases and J 3 bases; bases outside gene matches: 6. This CDR3 is CAWLHGTDTEAFF. Here the CDR3 DNA reads TGTGCCTGGCTTCACGGGACAGACACTGAAGCTTTCTTT. Variable domain in full (rest from reference TRBV30 and TRBJ1-1): SQTIHQWPATLVQPVGSPLSLECTVEGTSNPNLYWYRQAAGRGLQLLFYSVGIGQISSEVPQNLSASRPQDRQFILSSKKLLLSDSGFYLCAWLHGTDTEAFFGQGTRLTVV.